The rows below give T cell receptor beta chains drawn from one sample of a study of shared clonotypes between healthy human individuals. Profiling relied on immunoSEQ multiplex PCR, and the TCRdb table lists in-frame clones only, not all of them. The table shows approximately 740,000 clones, with approximately 79% occurring only once. The specimen sequenced was memory CD4+ T cells sorted from blood. The origin of the receptors is a woman under 40 in good health. Both conserved end residues are part of each CDR3. A D gene is named only where the DNA matches it firmly. Clone size appears in some rows only: once, few, many, or a class for an expanded clone.

size,D,V,J,CDR3,DNA
.,TRBD2,TRBV12-5,TRBJ2-1,CASGFQRIGLAGESSYNEQFF,TGTGCTAGTGGTTTCCAGAGGATCGGACTAGCGGGAGAAAGCTCCTACAATGAGCAGTTCTTC
.,TRBD1,TRBV27,TRBJ2-5,CASRQGNGETQYF,TGTGCCAGCAGACAGGGGAATGGGGAGACCCAGTACTTC
.,TRBD1,TRBV6-1,TRBJ2-7,CASSRDRESYEQYF,TGTGCCAGTTCCCGGGACAGGGAGTCCTACGAGCAGTACTTC
.,TRBD1,TRBV7-9,TRBJ2-7,CASSRLTGNTYEQYF,TGTGCCAGCAGCCGACTGACAGGGAACACCTACGAGCAGTACTTC
.,.,TRBV10-1,TRBJ2-1,CASSESVEGRNEQFF,TGCGCCAGCAGTGAGTCGGTTGAGGGGAGGAATGAGCAGTTCTTC
once,.,TRBV9,TRBJ2-1,CASSADYGNEQFF,TGTGCCAGCAGCGCGGACTATGGGAATGAGCAGTTCTTC
.,TRBD1,TRBV11-2,TRBJ1-1,CASSAATGHTEAFF,TGTGCCAGCAGCGCCGCGACAGGGCACACTGAAGCTTTCTTT
.,TRBD2,TRBV7-2,TRBJ2-1,CASRNRHTGLAEYNEQFF,TGTGCCAGCAGAAACAGGCACACCGGACTAGCGGAGTACAATGAGCAGTTCTTC
few,.,TRBV7-7,TRBJ2-5,CASSLGLAGGQETQYF,TGTGCCAGCAGCTTAGGATTAGCAGGCGGGCAAGAGACCCAGTACTTC
.,.,TRBV7-2,TRBJ1-3,CASSPGMEDTIYF,TGTGCCAGCAGCCCGGGCATGGAAGACACCATATATTTT
.,TRBD1,TRBV28,TRBJ1-2,CASSLILTRQGYGYTF,TGTGCCAGCAGTCTTATATTGACTCGACAGGGGTATGGCTACACCTTC
.,.,TRBV7-9,TRBJ2-7,CASSQGGGRYEQYF,TGTGCCAGCAGCCAAGGGGGAGGGAGGTACGAGCAGTACTTC
.,.,TRBV19,TRBJ1-2,CASSPQGYGYTF,TGTGCCAGTAGTCCTCAAGGCTATGGCTACACCTTC
many,.,TRBV14,TRBJ2-2,CASSQGRGAGTGELFF,TGTGCCAGCAGCCAAGGTCGGGGAGCGGGCACCGGGGAGCTGTTTTTT
.,TRBD2,TRBV25-1,TRBJ2-1,CASSALGTSGRANEQFF,TGTGCCAGCAGTGCTTTGGGGACTAGCGGGCGAGCCAATGAGCAGTTCTTC
.,.,TRBV7-9,TRBJ1-1,CASSLGGVAANTEAFF,TGTGCCAGCAGCTTAGGAGGCGTAGCAGCCAACACTGAAGCTTTCTTT
.,TRBD2,TRBV19,TRBJ2-1,CASRGRDYTYSYNEQFF,TGTGCCAGTAGGGGCCGGGACTACACTTACTCCTACAATGAGCAGTTCTTC
.,.,TRBV11-2,TRBJ2-2,CASSLGQGLSGELFF,TGTGCCAGCAGCTTAGGGCAGGGTTTAAGCGGGGAGCTGTTTTTT
once,TRBD1,TRBV11-2,TRBJ2-7,CASSFYRGRGSSYEQYF,TGTGCCAGCAGCTTCTACAGGGGTCGGGGTTCTTCCTACGAGCAGTACTTC
few,TRBD1,TRBV11-2,TRBJ2-3,CAVAGQAFTDTQYF,TGTGCCGTAGCAGGACAGGCCTTCACAGATACGCAGTATTTT
.,.,TRBV5-1,TRBJ2-7,CASSRDITTTPEQYF,TGCGCCAGCAGCCGTGATATTACCACAACTCCGGAGCAGTACTTC
.,.,TRBV11-3,TRBJ2-2,CASSLSAGELFF,TGTGCCAGCTCCCTCTCCGCCGGGGAGCTGTTTTTT
.,.,TRBV11-2,TRBJ2-3,CASSLKENTDTQYF,TGTGCCAGCAGCTTGAAGGAGAACACAGATACGCAGTATTTT
.,.,TRBV5-1,TRBJ2-7,CASSLAPGLSYEQYF,TGCGCCAGCAGCTTGGCCCCAGGGCTCTCCTACGAGCAGTACTTC
.,.,TRBV20-1,TRBJ2-5,CSASPGETQYF,TGCAGTGCTAGTCCCGGGGAGACCCAGTACTTC
.,.,TRBV19,TRBJ1-5,CASNLRAGLSNQPQHF,TGTGCCAGTAATCTACGGGCAGGGCTTAGCAATCAGCCCCAGCATTTT
few,.,TRBV10-1,TRBJ1-1,CASSDYRGPGGTEAFF,TGCGCCAGCAGTGATTATCGGGGCCCGGGAGGAACTGAAGCTTTCTTT
few,TRBD1,TRBV30,TRBJ1-1,CAWSTQGGADTEAFF,TGTGCCTGGAGCACCCAGGGGGGCGCAGATACTGAAGCTTTCTTT
once,.,TRBV30,TRBJ1-2,CAWSVSQTYGYTF,TGTGCCTGGAGTGTGAGTCAGACCTATGGCTACACCTTC
.,.,TRBV28,TRBJ1-1,CASSTGGGGNTEAFF,TGTGCCAGCAGTACCGGGGGCGGAGGGAACACTGAAGCTTTCTTT
.,TRBD2,TRBV7-9,TRBJ2-7,CASSLTRASGSGYEQYF,TGTGCCAGCAGCTTAACTCGGGCTAGCGGGAGCGGATACGAGCAGTACTTC
.,.,TRBV10-3,TRBJ2-7,CAISGGLGSGPSSYEQYF,TGTGCCATCAGTGGGGGGCTGGGGAGTGGGCCTAGCTCCTACGAGCAGTACTTC
.,TRBD1,TRBV19,TRBJ1-5,CASGQGGNQPQHF,TGTGCCAGCGGCCAGGGGGGCAATCAGCCCCAGCATTTT
.,.,TRBV25-1,TRBJ1-1,CASSPPRTGNGAFF,TGTGCCAGCAGTCCCCCCAGGACGGGAAATGGAGCTTTCTTT
.,TRBD2,TRBV4-2,TRBJ2-3,CASSRAGGEDTQYF,TGTGCCAGCAGCCGAGCGGGAGGGGAAGATACGCAGTATTTT
.,.,TRBV2,TRBJ1-5,CASSKGFGGMWGIDQPQHF,TGTGCCAGCAGTAAAGGCTTCGGGGGGATGTGGGGGATCGATCAGCCCCAGCATTTT
.,TRBD1,TRBV14,TRBJ1-2,CASSQGQEGYGYTF,TGTGCCAGCAGCCAGGGACAGGAGGGCTATGGCTACACCTTC
.,.,TRBV28,TRBJ1-2,CASSFSGENYGYTF,TGTGCCAGCAGTTTCTCAGGGGAAAACTATGGCTACACCTTC
few,TRBD1,TRBV30,TRBJ1-4,CAWSVLGTGVEKLFF,TGTGCCTGGAGTGTTCTCGGGACAGGGGTTGAAAAACTGTTTTTT
.,.,TRBV18,TRBJ2-1,CASSLAAGTYNEQFF,TGTGCCAGCTCACTTGCGGCGGGAACCTACAATGAGCAGTTCTTC
.,.,TRBV7-6,TRBJ2-7,CASSPPFQDSSYEQYF,TGTGCCAGCAGCCCGCCTTTCCAGGACAGCTCCTACGAGCAGTACTTC
.,TRBD2,TRBV5-5,TRBJ2-5,CASLLRGLEQETQYF,TGTGCCAGCCTCCTGCGGGGGTTAGAGCAAGAGACCCAGTACTTC
.,.,TRBV7-2,TRBJ2-7,CASSILYEQYF,TGTGCCAGCAGCATACTTTACGAGCAGTACTTC
.,.,TRBV5-8,TRBJ2-1,CASSLVRGQLYNEQFF,TGTGCCAGCAGCTTGGTGCGGGGACAACTCTACAATGAGCAGTTCTTC